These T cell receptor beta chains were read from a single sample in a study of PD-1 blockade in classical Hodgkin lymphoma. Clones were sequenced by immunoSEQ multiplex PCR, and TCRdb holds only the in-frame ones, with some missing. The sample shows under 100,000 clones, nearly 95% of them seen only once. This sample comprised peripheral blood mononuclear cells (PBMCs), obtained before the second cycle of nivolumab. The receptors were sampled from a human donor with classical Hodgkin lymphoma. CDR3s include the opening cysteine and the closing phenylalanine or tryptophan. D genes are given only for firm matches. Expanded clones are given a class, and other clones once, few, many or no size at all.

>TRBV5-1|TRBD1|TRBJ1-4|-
CASSLVGQGTEKLFF
TGCGCCAGCAGCTTGGTAGGACAGGGTACTGAAAAACTGTTTTTT
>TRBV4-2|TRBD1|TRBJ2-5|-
CASSPGEAYTGAGETQYF
TGTGCCAGCAGCCCAGGCGAGGCGTATACAGGGGCAGGAGAGACCCAGTACTTC
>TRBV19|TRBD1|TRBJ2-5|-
CASRSRGLVEETQYF
TGTGCCAGTAGGAGCAGGGGGCTAGTAGAAGAGACCCAGTACTTC
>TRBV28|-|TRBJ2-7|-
CASSNGGAPAEQYF
TGTGCCAGCAGTAATGGCGGGGCCCCCGCCGAGCAGTACTTC
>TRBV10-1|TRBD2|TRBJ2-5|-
CASSGSGIGETQYF
TGCGCCAGCAGTGGGAGCGGGATCGGAGAGACCCAGTACTTC
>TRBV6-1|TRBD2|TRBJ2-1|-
CASSDWASGNEQFF
TGTGCCAGCAGTGATTGGGCTAGCGGCAATGAGCAGTTCTTC
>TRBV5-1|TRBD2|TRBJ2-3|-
CASSLFGGGTADTQYF
TGCGCCAGCAGCTTGTTTGGGGGAGGGACGGCAGATACGCAGTATTTT
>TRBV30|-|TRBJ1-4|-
CAWSGQADEKLFF
TGTGCCTGGAGTGGACAGGCGGATGAAAAACTGTTTTTT
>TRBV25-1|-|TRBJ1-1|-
CASRDSEAFF
TGTGCCAGCAGGGACAGTGAAGCTTTCTTT
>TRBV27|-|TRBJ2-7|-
CASSKFSGGPYEQYF
TGTGCCAGCAGTAAATTTAGCGGTGGGCCCTACGAGCAGTACTTC
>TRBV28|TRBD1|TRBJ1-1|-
CASSRLPGQFNTEAFF
TGTGCCAGCAGTCGTTTGCCGGGACAGTTCAATACTGAAGCTTTCTTT
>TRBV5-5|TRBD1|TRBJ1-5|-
CASSLGTGLNQPQHF
TGTGCCAGCAGCTTGGGGACAGGGCTCAATCAGCCCCAGCATTTT
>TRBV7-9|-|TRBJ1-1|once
CASSLGGNGNTEAFF
TGTGCCAGCAGCTTGGGGGGGAACGGGAACACTGAAGCTTTCTTT
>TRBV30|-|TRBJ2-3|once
CAWSALASTDTQYF
TGTGCCTGGAGTGCACTAGCTAGCACAGATACGCAGTATTTT
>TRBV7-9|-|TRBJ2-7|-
CASSFRGDEEYF
TGTGCCAGCAGCTTTCGAGGGGATGAGGAGTACTTC
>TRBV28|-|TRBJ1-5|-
CASSLWGTQISNQPQHF
TGTGCCAGCAGTTTGTGGGGGACCCAGATTAGCAATCAGCCCCAGCATTTT
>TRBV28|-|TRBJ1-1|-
CASSLPGAGVNTEAFF
TGTGCCAGCAGTTTACCGGGGGCGGGGGTGAACACTGAAGCTTTCTTT
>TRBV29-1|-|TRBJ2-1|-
CSVYPWGQYNEQFF
TGCAGCGTTTACCCCTGGGGGCAATACAATGAGCAGTTCTTC
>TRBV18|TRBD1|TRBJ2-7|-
CASSLLQGYEQYF
TGTGCCAGCTCACTTCTACAGGGGTACGAGCAGTACTTC
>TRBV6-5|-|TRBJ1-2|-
CAISSFDGNNYGYTF
TGTGCCATCAGTAGCTTCGACGGAAATAACTATGGCTACACCTTC
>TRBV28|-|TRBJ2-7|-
CASSLVVRTYEQYF
TGTGCCAGCAGTTTAGTGGTTAGGACCTACGAGCAGTACTTC
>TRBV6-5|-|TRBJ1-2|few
CASRGRGGGNYGYTF
TGTGCCAGCAGGGGCCGAGGGGGAGGTAACTATGGCTACACCTTC
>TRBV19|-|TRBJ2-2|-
CASMAGLFNTGELFF
TGTGCCAGTATGGCGGGACTCTTTAACACCGGGGAGCTGTTTTTT
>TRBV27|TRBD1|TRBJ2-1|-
CASSSDRGFANEQFF
TGTGCCAGCAGTTCAGACAGGGGCTTTGCCAATGAGCAGTTCTTC
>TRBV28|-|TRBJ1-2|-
CATRTVLNGYTF
TGTGCCACCAGGACAGTGCTTAATGGCTACACCTTC
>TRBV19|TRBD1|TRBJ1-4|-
CASRQPGQPNEKLFF
TGTGCCAGTAGACAGCCGGGACAGCCTAATGAAAAACTGTTTTTT
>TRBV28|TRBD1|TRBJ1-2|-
CASSSTGGTNYGYTF
TGTGCCAGCAGTTCCACAGGGGGGACTAACTATGGCTACACCTTC
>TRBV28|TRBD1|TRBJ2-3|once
CASRPRQGVADTQYF
TGTGCCAGCAGACCGCGACAGGGTGTTGCAGATACGCAGTATTTT
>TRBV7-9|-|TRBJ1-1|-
CASRPSTGHSNTEAFF
TGTGCCAGCAGACCTTCAACGGGACATTCGAACACTGAAGCTTTCTTT
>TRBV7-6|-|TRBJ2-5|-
CASSPLGVETQYF
TGTGCCAGCAGCCCCTTGGGGGTGGAGACCCAGTACTTC
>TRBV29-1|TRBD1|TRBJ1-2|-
CSVEDRGSYTF
TGCAGCGTTGAAGACAGGGGGAGCTACACCTTC
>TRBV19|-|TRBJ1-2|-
CASNEGLLGYTF
TGTGCCAGTAATGAGGGCCTCCTTGGCTACACCTTC